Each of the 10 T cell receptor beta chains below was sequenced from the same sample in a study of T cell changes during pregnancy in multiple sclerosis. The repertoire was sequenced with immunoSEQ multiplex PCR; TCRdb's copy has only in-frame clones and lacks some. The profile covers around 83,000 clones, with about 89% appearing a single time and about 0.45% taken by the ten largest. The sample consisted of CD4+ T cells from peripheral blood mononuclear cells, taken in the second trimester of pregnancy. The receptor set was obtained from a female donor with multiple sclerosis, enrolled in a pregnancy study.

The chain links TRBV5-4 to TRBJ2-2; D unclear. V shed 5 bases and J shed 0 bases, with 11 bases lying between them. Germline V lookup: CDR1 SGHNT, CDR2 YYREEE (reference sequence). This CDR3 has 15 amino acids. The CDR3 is CASRAGTANTGELFF. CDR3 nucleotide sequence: TGTGCCAGCAGGGCCGGAACAGCGAACACCGGGGAGCTGTTTTTT.

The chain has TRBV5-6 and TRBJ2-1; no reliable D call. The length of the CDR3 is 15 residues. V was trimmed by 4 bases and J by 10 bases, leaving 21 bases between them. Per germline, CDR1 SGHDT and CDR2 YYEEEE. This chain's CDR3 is CASSPQTRRIGEQFF. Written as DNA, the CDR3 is TGTGCCAGCAGCCCACAGACGAGACGCATTGGCGAGCAGTTCTTC.

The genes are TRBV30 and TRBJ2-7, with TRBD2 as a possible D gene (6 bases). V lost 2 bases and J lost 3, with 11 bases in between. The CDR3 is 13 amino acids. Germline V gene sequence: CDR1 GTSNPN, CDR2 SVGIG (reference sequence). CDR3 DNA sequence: TGTGCCTGGAGTCGGGGGACCCACTACGAGCAGTACTTC. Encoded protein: CAWSRGTHYEQYF.

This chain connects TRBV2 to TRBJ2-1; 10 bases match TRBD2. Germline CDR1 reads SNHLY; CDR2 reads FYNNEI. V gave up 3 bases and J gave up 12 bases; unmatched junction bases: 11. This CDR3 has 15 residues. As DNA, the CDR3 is TGTGCCAGCAGTGAGGACAGGGCTAGCGGGAGTGGGCAGTTCTTC. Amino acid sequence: CASSEDRASGSGQFF.

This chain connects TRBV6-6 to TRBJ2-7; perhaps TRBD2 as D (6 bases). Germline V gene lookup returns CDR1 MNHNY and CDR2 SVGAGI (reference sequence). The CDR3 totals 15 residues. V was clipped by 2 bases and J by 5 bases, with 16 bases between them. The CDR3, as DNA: TGTGCCAGCAGTTACCGTTCGACTAGGACCCACGAGCAGTACTTC. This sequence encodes CASSYRSTRTHEQYF.

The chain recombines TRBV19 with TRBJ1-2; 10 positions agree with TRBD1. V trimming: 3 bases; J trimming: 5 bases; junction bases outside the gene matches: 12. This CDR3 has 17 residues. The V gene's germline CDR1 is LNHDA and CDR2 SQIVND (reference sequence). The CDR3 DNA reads TGTGCCAGTAGTATTGGGACAGGGGCGGTGCGGGCTTATGGCTACACCTTC. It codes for CASSIGTGAVRAYGYTF.

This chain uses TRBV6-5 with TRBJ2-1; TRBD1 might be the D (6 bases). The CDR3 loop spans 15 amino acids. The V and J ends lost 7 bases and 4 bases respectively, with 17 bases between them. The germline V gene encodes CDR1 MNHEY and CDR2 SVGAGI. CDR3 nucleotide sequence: TGTGCCAGCACCCTGGACAGAAGCCCGTACAATGAGCAGTTCTTC. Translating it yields CASTLDRSPYNEQFF.

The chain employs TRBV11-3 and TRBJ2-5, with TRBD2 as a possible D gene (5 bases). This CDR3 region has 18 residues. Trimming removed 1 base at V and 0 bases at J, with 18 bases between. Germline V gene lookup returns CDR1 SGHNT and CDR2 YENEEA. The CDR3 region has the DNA TGTGCCAGCAGCTTAGGGCTGGCGTCGGGGAAGAACCAAGAGACCCAGTACTTC. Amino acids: CASSLGLASGKNQETQYF.

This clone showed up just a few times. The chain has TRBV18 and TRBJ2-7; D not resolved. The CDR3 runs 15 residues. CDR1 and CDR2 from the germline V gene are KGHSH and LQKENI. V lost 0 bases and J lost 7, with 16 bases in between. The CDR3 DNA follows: TGTGCCAGCTCACCACCAACAGCCCTGACGTGGGAGCAGTACTTC. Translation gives CASSPPTALTWEQYF.

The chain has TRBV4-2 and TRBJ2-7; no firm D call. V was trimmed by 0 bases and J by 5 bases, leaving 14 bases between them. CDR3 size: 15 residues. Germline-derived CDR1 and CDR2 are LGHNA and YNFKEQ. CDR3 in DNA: TGTGCCAGCAGCCAAGATGGCAGGCCCACAAACGAGCAGTACTTC. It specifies CASSQDGRPTNEQYF.